These 16 T cell receptor beta chains share one sample of origin, sequenced in a study of response to subunit inactivated influenza vaccine. TCRdb called the RT-PCR reads again in MiXCR, with one record for every CDR3 protein. This table holds approximately 230,000 distinct CDR3 sequences, over 9% found once. The specimen was non-naive T cells sorted from PBMCs, collected approximately 15 days before vaccination. Receptor source: a man aged 50 to 59 who received an inactivated influenza vaccine.

This clonotype was seen a few times. This chain joins TRBV5-1 and TRBJ1-1; no reliable D call. Trimming removed 0 bases from V and 4 bases from J, with 13 bases in between. Looked up from germline, CDR1 is SGHRS and CDR2 is YFSETQ. CDR3 size: 15 residues. CDR3: CASSLGIGFITEAFF. The DNA of the CDR3 is TGCGCCAGCAGCTTGGGGATTGGGTTTATCACTGAAGCTTTCTTT.

The CDR3 is CATSTPAAASYNEQFF. In nucleotides, the CDR3 is TGTGCCACCAGTACCCCTGCGGCGGCCTCCTACAATGAGCAGTTCTTC. The chain carries TRBV15 and TRBJ2-1; D remains ambiguous. Germline V gene sequence: CDR1 LNHNV, CDR2 YYDKDF (reference sequence). CDR3 size: 16 residues. V lost 6 bases to trimming and J lost 0 bases, with 15 bases between them.

In this sample, this clonotype turned up many times. This chain connects TRBV12-3 or TRBV12-4 to TRBJ2-1, with 11 bases matching TRBD2. V lost 5 bases, J lost 8 bases, and 8 bases stayed unmatched. This CDR3 spans 15 amino acids. The chain's CDR3 is CASSPLAGGPYEQFF. CDR3 in DNA: TGTGCCAGCAGTCCCCTAGCGGGGGGCCCTTATGAGCAGTTCTTC.

This clonotype has a count of ten or more. This CDR3 is CASSYGAGSGNTIYF. In nucleotides, the CDR3 is TGTGCCAGCAGTTACGGGGCAGGGTCCGGAAACACCATATATTTT. This sequence joins TRBV6-5 and TRBJ1-3; maybe TRBD1 (5 bases). CDR1 is MNHEY and CDR2 is SVGAGI in the germline V gene. Trimming removed 2 bases at V and 4 bases at J, with 12 bases between. The CDR3 runs to 15 residues.

This clonotype occurred many times. The chain employs TRBV7-2 and TRBJ2-1; 12 bases are a match to TRBD2. From germline, CDR1 is SGHTA and CDR2 FQGNSA. This CDR3 comprises 16 residues. After removal of 3 bases from V and 6 bases from J, the junction contained 6 bases not matched to a gene. The CDR3 loop is CASSLGTSGRFNEQFF. The CDR3 DNA reads TGTGCCAGCAGCTTGGGTACTAGCGGGAGGTTCAATGAGCAGTTCTTC.

This clonotype appeared a few times. The chain has TRBV6-2 or TRBV6-3 and TRBJ2-7; possible D gene TRBD2, 6 bases. Trimming pared 8 bases from V and 6 bases from J, leaving 23 bases between. Per the germline V gene, CDR1 is MNHEY and CDR2 is SVGEGT. The CDR3 has 15 residues. The CDR3 sequence is CASVPWRDRLAEQYF. The CDR3 coding sequence is TGTGCCAGCGTACCTTGGCGGGATCGCCTAGCCGAGCAGTACTTC.

This clonotype was picked up a small number of times. The V and J genes are TRBV7-2 and TRBJ2-3; weak D call: TRBD2 (6 bases). The CDR3 is 15 amino acids. Deletions cut 5 bases from V and 3 bases from J, with 15 bases between. Per germline, CDR1 SGHTA and CDR2 FQGNSA. The CDR3 DNA reads TGTGCCAGCAGCGCGCAGAGCGGGCATACAGATACGCAGTATTTT. Encoded protein: CASSAQSGHTDTQYF.

The chain couples TRBV20-1 to TRBJ2-7; 8 bases align to TRBD2. With V trimmed by 5 bases and J by 1 base, 10 bases remained unmatched. From germline, CDR1 is DFQATT and CDR2 SNEGSKA (reference sequence). This CDR3 comprises 15 residues. DNA of the CDR3: TGCAGTGCTCCCCCGGCGGGGGGCTTATCCTACGAGCAGTACTTC. Amino acids: CSAPPAGGLSYEQYF.

The table lists this clonotype with a few counts. The chain recombines TRBV5-1 with TRBJ2-5; D call uncertain. The ends were cut back, 2 bases at V and 0 bases at J, with 8 bases in the middle. CDR1 is SGHRS and CDR2 is YFSETQ in the germline V gene. The length of the CDR3 is 14 residues. The CDR3: CASSFVDNQETQYF. The CDR3 DNA is TGCGCCAGCAGCTTCGTCGATAACCAAGAGACCCAGTACTTC.

This clonotype was recorded many times. J is TRBJ2-4 and V is TRBV29-1; 7 bases agree with TRBD2. Germline assignment: CDR1 SQVTM and CDR2 ANQGSEA. CDR3 length: 12 residues. J gave up 8 bases and V 7 bases, and 8 bases lay outside the gene matches. Here the CDR3 reads CSARGGRDIQYF. CDR3 bases: TGCAGCGCTCGGGGAGGGCGGGACATTCAGTACTTC.

The chain uses TRBV20-1 and TRBJ2-7; no reliable D call. Trimming removed 0 bases at V and 6 bases at J, with 9 bases between. The CDR3 has 12 residues. Germline CDR1 reads DFQATT; CDR2 reads SNEGSKA (reference sequence). For the CDR3, the DNA is TGCAGTGCTAGAGATATGCTCACCGAGCAGTACTTC. It translates to CSARDMLTEQYF.

The V gene is TRBV21-1, the J gene TRBJ2-5; the table's D call TRBD1 went unverified against the DNA. TRBV21-1 is an annotated pseudogene. The CDR3 length is 21 residues. DNA of the CDR3: TGTGCCAGCAGCAAAGCGCTTTCGACAGGTTGGACCCCAGGGAACCAAGAGACCCAGTACTTC. Its translation is CASSKALSTGWTPGNQETQYF.

At least ten counts were recorded for this clonotype. The chain carries TRBV6-1 and TRBJ2-7, with D possibly called TRBD1 or TRBD2 (5 bases each). Trimming cost V 8 bases and J 4 bases, with 15 bases left between them. CDR1 MNHNS and CDR2 SASEGT come from the germline V gene. The CDR3 runs 13 residues. The CDR3 is CASRPGARYEQYF. The CDR3 DNA is TGTGCCAGCCGCCCCGGGGCCCGGTACGAGCAGTACTTC.

In its sample, this clonotype was seen a few times. The genes are TRBV6-5 and TRBJ2-5; D possibly matches TRBD1 or TRBD2 (5 bases each). Trimming took 4 bases from V and 3 from J, leaving 12 bases between them. The CDR3 spans 14 residues. Germline V gene lookup returns CDR1 MNHEY and CDR2 SVGAGI. The CDR3: CASSFRDAEETQYF. CDR3 DNA: TGTGCCAGCAGTTTCCGGGACGCAGAAGAGACCCAGTACTTC.

This clonotype was seen at least ten times. The CDR3 sequence: CASISYQRLNNEQFF. In nucleotides, the CDR3 is TGTGCCAGCATCTCTTACCAGCGGTTGAACAATGAGCAGTTCTTC. This chain connects TRBV28 to TRBJ2-1; perhaps TRBD2 as D (5 bases). The CDR3 has 15 amino acids. Trimming removed 7 bases at V and 5 bases at J, with 18 bases between. Looked up from germline, CDR1 is MDHEN and CDR2 is SYDVKM.

This rearrangement joins TRBV3-1 to TRBJ1-1, with TRBD1 matching over 10 bases. Per germline, CDR1 LGHDT and CDR2 YNNKEL (reference sequence). The ends lost 4 bases at V and 5 bases at J; junction bases unmatched: 4. The CDR3 contains 14 residues. DNA of the CDR3: TGTGCCAGCAGCCCCCGGGGACAGGGGACTGAAGCTTTCTTT. It yields the protein CASSPRGQGTEAFF.